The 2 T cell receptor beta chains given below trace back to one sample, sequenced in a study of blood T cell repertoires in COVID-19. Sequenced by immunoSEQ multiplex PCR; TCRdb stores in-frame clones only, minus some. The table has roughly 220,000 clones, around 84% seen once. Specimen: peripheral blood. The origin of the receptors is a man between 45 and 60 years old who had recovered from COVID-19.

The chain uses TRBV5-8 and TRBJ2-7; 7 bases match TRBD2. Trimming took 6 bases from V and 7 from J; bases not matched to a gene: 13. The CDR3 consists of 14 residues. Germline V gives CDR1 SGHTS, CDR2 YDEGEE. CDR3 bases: TGTGCCAGCATCCCCGGGACTACCCTTGCGGAGCAGTACTTC. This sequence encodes CASIPGTTLAEQYF.

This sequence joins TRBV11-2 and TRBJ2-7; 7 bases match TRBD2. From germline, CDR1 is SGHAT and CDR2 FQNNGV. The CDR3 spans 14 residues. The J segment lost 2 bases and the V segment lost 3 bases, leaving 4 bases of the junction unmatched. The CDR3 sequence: CASSFRDYTYEQYF. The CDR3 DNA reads TGTGCCAGCAGCTTCCGGGACTATACCTACGAGCAGTACTTC.